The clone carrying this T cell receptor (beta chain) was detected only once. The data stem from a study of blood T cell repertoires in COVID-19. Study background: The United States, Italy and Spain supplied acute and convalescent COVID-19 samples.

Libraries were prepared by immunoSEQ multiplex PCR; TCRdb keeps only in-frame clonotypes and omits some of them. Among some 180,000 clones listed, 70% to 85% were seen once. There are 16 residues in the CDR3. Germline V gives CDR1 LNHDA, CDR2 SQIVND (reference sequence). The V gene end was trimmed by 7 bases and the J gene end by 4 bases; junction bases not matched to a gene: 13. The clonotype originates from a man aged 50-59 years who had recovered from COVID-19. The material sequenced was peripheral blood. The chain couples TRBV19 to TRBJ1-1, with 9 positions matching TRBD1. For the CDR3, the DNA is TGTGCCAGTATTTGGACAGGGGCTGTAAGGGGCACTGAAGCTTTCTTT. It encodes CASIWTGAVRGTEAFF.